Here is one T cell receptor beta chain with its context. The count of this clone is one. Its specific antigen is unknown. No clone much larger than this one lies a single base away; base qualities are absent. These data are taken from a study of blood T cell repertoires in COVID-19 (TCRdb year 2020). In the study overall: Samples covering the acute and convalescent phases of COVID-19 were provided by collaborators in the United States, Italy and Spain. The material from the prospective study consisted of cDNA or gDNA derived from T cells, B-cell-depleted T cells, or PBMCs. Subjects who had been exposed to COVID-19, were actively infected with it, or had recovered from it provided the deeply sampled blood TCRbeta repertoires that made up the dataset. The repertoires were released in a freely available public database intended as a resource for research on the immune response to SARS-CoV-2. Samples came from the ongoing ImmuneRACE study (first 160 participants) plus 1,254 subjects from 6 global collaborators. Sample metadata almost always included a de-identified subject ID, COVID-19 status, age in years and sex. HLA class I and class II types, where available, came from metadata supplied by the sample provider rather than from assay-based typing. The paper's findings and limits, for the study overall: How much clinical and demographic metadata was included differed by source and by participant, and the metadata was provided uncurated.

One collaborating source in Seattle enrolled patients while the patients were actively infected and followed the patients over time throughout the course of disease. Collaborating institutions collected whole blood in K2EDTA tubes following their own protocols. For TCRbeta analysis, collaborators shipped samples as frozen whole blood, isolated PBMCs, or DNA extracted from either of those sample types. TCRbeta CDR3 regions were amplified from genomic DNA by means of the immunoSEQ Assay, a bias-controlled multiplex PCR. The authors' analysis ran thus. The number of nucleated cells in each sample was estimated from the amplification of reference gene primers within the assay. Sequence reads were collapsed and filtered to measure the absolute abundance of every unique TCRbeta CDR3 rearrangement. For each sample, productive Simpson clonality was calculated as the square root of Simpson's diversity index over productive rearrangements. In TCRdb, the immuneACCESS table is reduced to in-frame sequences with V and J assigned. These tables do not hold every clone; where another copy was compared, an unresolved V gene accounts for under half, and the others remain unexplained. That table is the source of V, J and clone size, and D and trimming were worked out from the DNA. Across this sample there are approximately 300,000 clones, with more than 65% seen only once. More than 15% of the sample lies in the top ten.

The source material was peripheral blood. The sequence was collected from a person aged 70 to 79 with COVID-19, enrolled during active disease.

At the DNA level, the sequence is TGTGCCAGCGGCCTCCCCGGCGGGACTAGCGGTTACAATGAGCAGTTCTTC. Its protein is CASGLPGGTSGYNEQFF. The chain links TRBV7-2 with TRBJ2-1, and 11 junction bases match TRBD2. Including the terminal cysteine and phenylalanine, the CDR3 comprises 17 residues. Just the 51-base CDR3 DNA is kept, in frame starting at base 1. The germline V gene specifies SGHTA as CDR1 and FQGNSA as CDR2. Germline trimming: 8 bases from V, 4 bases from J; junction bases outside gene matches: 13.